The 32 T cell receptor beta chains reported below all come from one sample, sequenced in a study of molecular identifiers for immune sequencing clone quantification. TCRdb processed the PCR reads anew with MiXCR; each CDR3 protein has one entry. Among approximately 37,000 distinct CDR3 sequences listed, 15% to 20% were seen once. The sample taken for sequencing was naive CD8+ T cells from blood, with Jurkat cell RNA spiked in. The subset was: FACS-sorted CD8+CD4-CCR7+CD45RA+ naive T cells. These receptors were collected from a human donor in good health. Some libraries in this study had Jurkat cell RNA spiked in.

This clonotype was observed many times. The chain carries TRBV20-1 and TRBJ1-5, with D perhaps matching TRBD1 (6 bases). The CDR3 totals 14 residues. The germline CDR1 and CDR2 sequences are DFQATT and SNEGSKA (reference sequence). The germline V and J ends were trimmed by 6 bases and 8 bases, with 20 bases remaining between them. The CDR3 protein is CSAREVAGVKPQHF. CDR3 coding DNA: TGCAGTGCCAGGGAAGTTGCAGGGGTTAAGCCCCAGCATTTT.

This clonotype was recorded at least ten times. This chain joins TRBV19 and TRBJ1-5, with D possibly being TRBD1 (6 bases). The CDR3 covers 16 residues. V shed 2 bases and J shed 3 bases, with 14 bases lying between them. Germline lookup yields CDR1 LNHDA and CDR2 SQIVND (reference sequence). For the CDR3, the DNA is TGTGCCAGTAGTATACCCCGGGGGCTAGCCAATCAGCCCCAGCATTTT. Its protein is CASSIPRGLANQPQHF.

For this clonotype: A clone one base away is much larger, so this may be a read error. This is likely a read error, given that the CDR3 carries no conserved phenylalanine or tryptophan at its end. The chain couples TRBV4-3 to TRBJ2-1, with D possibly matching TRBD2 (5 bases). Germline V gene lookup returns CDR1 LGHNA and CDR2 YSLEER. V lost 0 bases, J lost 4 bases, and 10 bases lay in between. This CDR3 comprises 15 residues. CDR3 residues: CASSQDHGLYNEQFL. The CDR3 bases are TGCGCCAGCAGCCAAGATCACGGACTTTACAATGAGCAGTTCCTC.

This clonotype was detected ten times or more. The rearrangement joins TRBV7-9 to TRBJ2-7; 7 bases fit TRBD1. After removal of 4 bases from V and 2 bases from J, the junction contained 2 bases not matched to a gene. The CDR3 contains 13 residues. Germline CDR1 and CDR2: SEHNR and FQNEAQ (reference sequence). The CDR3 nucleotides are TGTGCCAGCAGCTGGGACAGTCCCTACGAGCAGTACTTC. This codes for CASSWDSPYEQYF. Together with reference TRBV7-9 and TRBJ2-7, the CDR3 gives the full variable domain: DTGVSQNPRHKITKRGQNVTFRCDPISEHNRLYWYRQTLGQGPEFLTYFQNEAQLEKSRLLSDRFSAERPKGSFSTLEIQRTEQGDSAMYLCASSWDSPYEQYFGPGTRLTVT.

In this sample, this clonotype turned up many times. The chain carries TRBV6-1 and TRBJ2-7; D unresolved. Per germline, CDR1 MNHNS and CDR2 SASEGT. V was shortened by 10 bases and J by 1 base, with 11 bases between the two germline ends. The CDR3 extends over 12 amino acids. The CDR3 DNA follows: TGTGCCACTAAGTGGGGTTCCTACGAGCAGTACTTC. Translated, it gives CATKWGSYEQYF.

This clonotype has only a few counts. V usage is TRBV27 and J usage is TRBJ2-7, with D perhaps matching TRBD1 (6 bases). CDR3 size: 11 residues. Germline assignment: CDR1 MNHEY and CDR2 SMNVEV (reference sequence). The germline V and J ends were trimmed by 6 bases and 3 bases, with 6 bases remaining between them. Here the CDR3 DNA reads TGTGCCAGCAGACAGGGCTACGAGCAGTACTTC. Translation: CASRQGYEQYF.

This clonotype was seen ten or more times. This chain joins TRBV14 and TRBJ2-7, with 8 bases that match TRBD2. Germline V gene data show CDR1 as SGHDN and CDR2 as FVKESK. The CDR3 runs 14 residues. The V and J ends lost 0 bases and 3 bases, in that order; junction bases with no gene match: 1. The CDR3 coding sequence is TGTGCCAGCAGCCAAGAGACTAGCGACTACGAGCAGTACTTC. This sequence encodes CASSQETSDYEQYF.

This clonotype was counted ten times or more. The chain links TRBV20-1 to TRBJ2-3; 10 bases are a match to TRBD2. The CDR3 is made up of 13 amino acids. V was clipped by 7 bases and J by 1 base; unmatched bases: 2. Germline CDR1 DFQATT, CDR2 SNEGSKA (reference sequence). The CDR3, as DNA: TGCAGTGTAGGGACTAGCGGCACAGATACGCAGTATTTT. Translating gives CSVGTSGTDTQYF.

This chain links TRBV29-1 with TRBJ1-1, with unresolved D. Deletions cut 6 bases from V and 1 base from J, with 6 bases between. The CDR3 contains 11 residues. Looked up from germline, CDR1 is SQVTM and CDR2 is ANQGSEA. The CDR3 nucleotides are TGCAGCGTGCCCAGGAACACTGAAGCTTTCTTT. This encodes CSVPRNTEAFF.

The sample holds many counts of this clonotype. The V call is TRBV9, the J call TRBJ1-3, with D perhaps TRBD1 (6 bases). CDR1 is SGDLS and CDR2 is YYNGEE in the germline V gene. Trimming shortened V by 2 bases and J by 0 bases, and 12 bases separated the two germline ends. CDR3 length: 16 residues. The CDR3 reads CASSVNTGSSGNTIYF. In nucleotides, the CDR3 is TGTGCCAGCAGCGTTAACACAGGGAGCTCTGGAAACACCATATATTTT.

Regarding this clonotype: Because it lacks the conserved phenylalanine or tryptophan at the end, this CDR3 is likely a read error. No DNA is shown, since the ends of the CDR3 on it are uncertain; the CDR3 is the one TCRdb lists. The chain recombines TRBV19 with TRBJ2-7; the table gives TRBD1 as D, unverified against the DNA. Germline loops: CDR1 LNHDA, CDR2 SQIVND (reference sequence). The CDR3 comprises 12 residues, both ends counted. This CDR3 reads CASSMGENERYI.

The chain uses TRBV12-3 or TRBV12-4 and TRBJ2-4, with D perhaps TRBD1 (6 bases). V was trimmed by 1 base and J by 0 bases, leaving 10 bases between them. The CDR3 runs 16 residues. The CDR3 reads CASSLGGRLAKNIQYF. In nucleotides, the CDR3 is TGTGCCAGCAGTTTAGGGGGGCGATTAGCCAAAAACATTCAGTACTTC.

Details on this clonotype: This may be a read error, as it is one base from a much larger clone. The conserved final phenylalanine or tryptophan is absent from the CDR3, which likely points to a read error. This chain's CDR3 is CASSHRTSGASDTQYL. The CDR3 coding sequence is TGTGCCAGCAGCCACCGGACTAGCGGGGCGTCGGATACGCAGTATCTT. The chain carries TRBV9 and TRBJ2-3, with 12 bases aligning to TRBD2. V was clipped by 4 bases and J by 6 bases; unmatched bases: 9. This CDR3 is built from 16 residues. CDR1 is SGDLS and CDR2 is YYNGEE in the germline V gene.

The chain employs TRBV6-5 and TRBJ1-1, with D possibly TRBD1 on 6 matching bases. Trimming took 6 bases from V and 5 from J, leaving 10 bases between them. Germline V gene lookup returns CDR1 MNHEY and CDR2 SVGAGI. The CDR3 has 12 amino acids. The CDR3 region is CASRYGQTEAFF. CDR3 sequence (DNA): TGTGCCAGCAGGTACGGACAGACTGAAGCTTTCTTT.

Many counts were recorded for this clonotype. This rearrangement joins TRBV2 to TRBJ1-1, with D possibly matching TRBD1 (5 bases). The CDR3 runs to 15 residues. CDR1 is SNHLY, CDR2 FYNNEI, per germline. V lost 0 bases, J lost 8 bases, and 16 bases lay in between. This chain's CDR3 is CASSEAQTGREEAFF. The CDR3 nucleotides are TGTGCCAGCAGTGAAGCACAGACGGGACGTGAGGAAGCTTTCTTT.

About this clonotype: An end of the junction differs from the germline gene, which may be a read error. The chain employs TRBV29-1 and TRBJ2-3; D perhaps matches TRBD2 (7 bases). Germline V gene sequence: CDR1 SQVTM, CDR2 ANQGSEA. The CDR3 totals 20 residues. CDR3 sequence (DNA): TGCAGCGTTGAAGATGATGGGGGTAGCGGGCAGTCTTTTTGGACAGATACGCAGTGTTTT. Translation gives CSVEDDGGSGQSFWTDTQCF.

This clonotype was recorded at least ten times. This CDR3 reads CASSLRQGAENTEAFF. DNA for the CDR3: TGTGCCAGCAGTCTCCGACAGGGGGCTGAGAACACTGAAGCTTTCTTT. The chain carries TRBV27 and TRBJ1-1; TRBD1 agrees at 10 bases. Looked up from germline, CDR1 is MNHEY and CDR2 is SMNVEV (reference sequence). The V gene end was trimmed by 5 bases and the J gene end by 1 base; junction bases not matched to a gene: 7. The CDR3 has 16 amino acids.

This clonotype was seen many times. CDR3 DNA: TGCAGTGCTAGAGATCTGAGCGTAACAACCTACGAGCAGTACTTC. Its protein is CSARDLSVTTYEQYF. The J gene is TRBJ2-7, the V gene TRBV20-1; D unresolved. Trimming took 0 bases from V and 2 from J, leaving 14 bases between them. This CDR3 comprises 15 residues. CDR1 is DFQATT, CDR2 SNEGSKA, per germline (reference sequence).

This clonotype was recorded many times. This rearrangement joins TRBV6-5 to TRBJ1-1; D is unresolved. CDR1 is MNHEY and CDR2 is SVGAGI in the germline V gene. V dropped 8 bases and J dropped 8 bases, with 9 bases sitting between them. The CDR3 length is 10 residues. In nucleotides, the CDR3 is TGTGCCAGCGGACCGGGGGAAGCTTTCTTT. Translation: CASGPGEAFF.

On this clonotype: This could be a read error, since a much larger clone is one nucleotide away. CDR3 nucleotide sequence: TGTGCCAGCAGCTTAGTAGCGGGAGAACACGCCGGGGAGCTGTTTTTT. Its translation is CASSLVAGEHAGELFF. The chain uses TRBV11-2 and TRBJ2-2, with TRBD2 matching 9 bases. This CDR3 has 16 amino acids. The germline V gene encodes CDR1 SGHAT and CDR2 FQNNGV. The V segment lost 1 base and the J segment 6 bases; nucleotides outside the gene matches: 6. Drawing the rest from reference TRBV11-2 and TRBJ2-2, the complete variable domain is EAGVAQSPRYKIIEKRQSVAFWCNPISGHATLYWYQQILGQGPKLLIQFQNNGVVDDSQLPKDRFSAERLKGVDSTLKIQPAKLEDSAVYLCASSLVAGEHAGELFFGEGSRLTVL.

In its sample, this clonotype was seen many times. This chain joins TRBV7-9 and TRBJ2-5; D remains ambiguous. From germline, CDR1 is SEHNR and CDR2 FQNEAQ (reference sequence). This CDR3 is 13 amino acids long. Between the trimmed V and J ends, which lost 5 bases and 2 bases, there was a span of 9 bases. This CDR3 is CASSSRRQETQYF. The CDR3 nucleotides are TGTGCCAGCAGCAGCAGGAGACAAGAGACCCAGTACTTC.

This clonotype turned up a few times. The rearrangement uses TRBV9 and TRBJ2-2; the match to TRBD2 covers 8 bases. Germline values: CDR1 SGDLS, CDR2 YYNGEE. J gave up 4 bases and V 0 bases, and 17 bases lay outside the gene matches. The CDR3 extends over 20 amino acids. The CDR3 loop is CASSVAIVAGGIYATGELFF. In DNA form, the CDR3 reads TGTGCCAGCAGCGTAGCCATCGTCGCGGGAGGAATATATGCCACCGGGGAGCTGTTTTTT.

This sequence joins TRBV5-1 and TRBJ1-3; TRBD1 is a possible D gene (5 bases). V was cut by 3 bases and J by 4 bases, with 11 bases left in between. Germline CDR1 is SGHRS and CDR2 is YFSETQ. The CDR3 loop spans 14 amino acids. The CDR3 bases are TGCGCCAGCAGCTCCGGGACGGACGGAAACACCATATATTTT. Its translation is CASSSGTDGNTIYF.

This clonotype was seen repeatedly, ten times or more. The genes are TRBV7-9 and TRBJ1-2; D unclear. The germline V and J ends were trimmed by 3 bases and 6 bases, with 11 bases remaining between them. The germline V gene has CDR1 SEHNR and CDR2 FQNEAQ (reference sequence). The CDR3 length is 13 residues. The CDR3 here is CASSLRDRDGYTF. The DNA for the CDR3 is TGTGCCAGCAGCTTGAGGGATAGAGATGGCTACACCTTC.

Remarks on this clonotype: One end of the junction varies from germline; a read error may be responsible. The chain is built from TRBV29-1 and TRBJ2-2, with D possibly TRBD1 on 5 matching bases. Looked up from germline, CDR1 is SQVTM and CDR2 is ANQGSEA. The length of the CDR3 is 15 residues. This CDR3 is CSVIPRQTNTRELFF. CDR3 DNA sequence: TGCAGCGTTATCCCTAGACAGACGAACACCAGGGAGCTGTTTTTT.

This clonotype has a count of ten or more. CDR3: CASSIRQLYNEQFF. Here the CDR3 DNA reads TGTGCCAGTAGTATTCGACAGCTCTACAATGAGCAGTTCTTC. The chain carries TRBV19 and TRBJ2-1; weak D call: TRBD1 (5 bases). The CDR3 is 14 residues long. Between the trimmed V and J ends, which lost 3 bases and 3 bases, there was a span of 9 bases. CDR1 and CDR2 (germline): LNHDA, SQIVND (reference sequence).

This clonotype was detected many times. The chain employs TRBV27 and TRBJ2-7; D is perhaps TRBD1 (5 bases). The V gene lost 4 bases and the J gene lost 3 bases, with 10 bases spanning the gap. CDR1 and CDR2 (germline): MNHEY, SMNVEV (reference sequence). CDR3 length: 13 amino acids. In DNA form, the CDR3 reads TGTGCCAGCAGTTGGGGCTGGGGCTACGAGCAGTACTTC. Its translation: CASSWGWGYEQYF.

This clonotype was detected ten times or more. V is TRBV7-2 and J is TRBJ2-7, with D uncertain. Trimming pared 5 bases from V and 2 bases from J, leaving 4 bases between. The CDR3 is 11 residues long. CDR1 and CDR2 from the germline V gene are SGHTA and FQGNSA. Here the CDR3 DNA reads TGTGCCAGCAGCCTTACCTACGAGCAGTACTTC. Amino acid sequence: CASSLTYEQYF.

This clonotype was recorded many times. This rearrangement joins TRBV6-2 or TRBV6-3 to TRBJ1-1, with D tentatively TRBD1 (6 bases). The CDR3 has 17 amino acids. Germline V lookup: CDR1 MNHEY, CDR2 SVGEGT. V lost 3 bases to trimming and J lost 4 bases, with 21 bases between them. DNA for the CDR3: TGTGCCAGCAGTTATCCCTCAGGGGCGACGATGAGCACTGAAGCTTTCTTT. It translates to CASSYPSGATMSTEAFF.

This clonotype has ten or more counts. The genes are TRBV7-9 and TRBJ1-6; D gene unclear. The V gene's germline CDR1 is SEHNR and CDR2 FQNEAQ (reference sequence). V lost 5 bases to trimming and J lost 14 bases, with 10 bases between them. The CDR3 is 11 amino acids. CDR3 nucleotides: TGTGCCAGCAGCGGGATGGATGCCCTCCACTTT. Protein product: CASSGMDALHF.

The CDR3 here is CASSLSKNTEAFF. The CDR3, as DNA: TGTGCCAGCAGTTTATCTAAGAACACTGAAGCTTTCTTT. This chain joins TRBV27 and TRBJ1-1; D gene uncertain. V lost 0 bases and J 1 base, leaving 3 bases between the germline ends. CDR3 length: 13 residues. Germline-derived CDR1 and CDR2 are MNHEY and SMNVEV (reference sequence).

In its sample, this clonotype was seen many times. The CDR3 bases are TGTGCCAGCAGTTTATTAGCGGGAGGTCTGGATACGCAGTATTTT. This sequence encodes CASSLLAGGLDTQYF. This chain connects TRBV27 to TRBJ2-3, with TRBD2 matching 10 bases. Per germline, CDR1 MNHEY and CDR2 SMNVEV (reference sequence). The CDR3 contains 15 residues. Trimming took 1 base from V and 6 from J; bases not matched to a gene: 4.